These 28 T cell receptor beta chains came from one sample sequenced in a study of blood T cell repertoires in COVID-19. Assay used: immunoSEQ multiplex PCR; TCRdb lists only in-frame clones, some missing. The sample contains some 120,000 clones, 85% of which appear only once. The sequencing input was peripheral blood. These receptor sequences come from a man aged 40-55 years with acute or convalescent COVID-19.

This clone was recorded only once. The rearrangement joins TRBV2 to TRBJ1-3, with D possibly TRBD1 on 5 matching bases. The CDR3 loop spans 13 amino acids. Trimming shortened V by 6 bases and J by 4 bases, and 10 bases separated the two germline ends. The germline V gene has CDR1 SNHLY and CDR2 FYNNEI. The CDR3 protein is CASRGTIGNTIYF. For the CDR3, the DNA is TGTGCCAGCAGAGGGACTATAGGAAACACCATATATTTT.

This clone appeared once. The V gene is TRBV18, the J gene TRBJ2-7; TRBD1 might be the D (6 bases). There are 15 residues in the CDR3. Between the trimmed V and J ends, which lost 2 bases and 2 bases, there was a span of 13 bases. Germline values: CDR1 KGHSH, CDR2 LQKENI. The CDR3 loop is CASSPARTATYEQYF. CDR3 DNA sequence: TGTGCCAGCTCACCAGCCCGGACAGCTACCTACGAGCAGTACTTC.

The V gene is TRBV4-1, the J gene TRBJ2-1; 8 nucleotides line up with TRBD2. CDR3 length: 16 amino acids. The trim removed 1 base at V and 3 bases at J, leaving 5 bases unmatched. The germline gives CDR1 MGHRA, CDR2 YSYEKL. CDR3 amino acids: CASSQVAGGIYNEQFF. The DNA for the CDR3 is TGCGCCAGCAGCCAAGTTGCGGGAGGTATCTACAATGAGCAGTTCTTC.

The chain employs TRBV28 and TRBJ1-2; D remains unclear. CDR3 length equals 11 residues. CDR1 is MDHEN, CDR2 SYDVKM, per germline. V was trimmed by 3 bases and J by 8 bases, leaving 7 bases between them. The CDR3, as DNA: TGTGCCAGCAGTTTGAGGGAAGGCTACACCTTC. Protein product: CASSLREGYTF.

This chain connects TRBV2 to TRBJ1-1, with D possibly matching TRBD1 (6 bases). Trimming pared 2 bases from V and 5 bases from J, leaving 12 bases between. CDR3 length: 14 residues. Germline CDR1 SNHLY, CDR2 FYNNEI. The CDR3 DNA sequence: TGTGCCAGCAGTGAATGGGGGGGCAGGACTGAAGCTTTCTTT. Translated: CASSEWGGRTEAFF.

The chain is built from TRBV7-9 and TRBJ2-1, with a weak D call TRBD1 (7 bases). The germline V gene has CDR1 SEHNR and CDR2 FQNEAQ (reference sequence). Between the trimmed V and J ends, which lost 4 bases and 9 bases, there was a span of 10 bases. This CDR3 has 12 residues. In DNA, the CDR3 is TGTGCCAGCAGCTCAGGGGGGAGTGAGCAGTTCTTC. This sequence encodes CASSSGGSEQFF.

The rearrangement joins TRBV18 to TRBJ2-7, with D possibly TRBD2 on 6 matching bases. Germline CDR1 KGHSH, CDR2 LQKENI. Between the trimmed V and J ends, which lost 6 bases and 6 bases, there was a span of 9 bases. There are 11 residues in the CDR3. The CDR3 DNA follows: TGTGCCAGCTCGGTGGGGGGCGAGCAGTACTTC. Its translation is CASSVGGEQYF.

V is TRBV28 and J is TRBJ1-1, with 7 bases identical to TRBD1. The CDR3 length is 13 residues. V gave up 0 bases and J gave up 8 bases; unmatched junction bases: 3. Germline V CDR1 and CDR2: MDHEN, SYDVKM. DNA for the CDR3: TGTGCCAGCAGTTTATGGAGACAGGGAGAAGCTTTCTTT. It yields the protein CASSLWRQGEAFF.

This clone was counted a few times. The chain employs TRBV7-2 and TRBJ1-2; 9 positions agree with TRBD1. V was pared by 2 bases and J by 5 bases, with 12 bases of the junction left unmatched. The CDR3 consists of 17 residues. Germline loops: CDR1 SGHTA, CDR2 FQGNSA. CDR3 sequence: CASSLSITGGRGYGYTF. The CDR3 DNA is TGTGCCAGCAGCTTATCCATTACAGGGGGCAGAGGGTATGGCTACACCTTC.

The chain links TRBV30 to TRBJ2-6; D call uncertain. Trimming left V 2 bases short and J 0 bases short, with 17 bases between. Germline CDR1 GTSNPN, CDR2 SVGIG (reference sequence). The CDR3 contains 18 residues. CDR3 residues: CAWSLTINRLSGANVLTF. Here the CDR3 DNA reads TGTGCCTGGAGTCTAACTATCAACCGCCTCTCTGGGGCCAACGTCCTGACTTTC.

The chain carries TRBV11-2 and TRBJ1-6, with a weak D call TRBD1 (6 bases). The CDR3 runs to 18 residues. CDR1 and CDR2 (germline): SGHAT, FQNNGV. Trimming removed 4 bases from V and 7 bases from J, with 23 bases in between. CDR3 protein: CASSWDHTRTAFNSPLHF. The CDR3 coding sequence is TGTGCCAGCAGCTGGGACCATACTCGGACAGCCTTCAATTCACCCCTCCACTTT.

The chain employs TRBV7-2 and TRBJ2-7; 8 nucleotides match TRBD2. The V gene's germline CDR1 is SGHTA and CDR2 FQGNSA. This CDR3 region has 11 residues. V trimming: 5 bases; J trimming: 12 bases; junction bases outside the gene matches: 6. The CDR3 DNA sequence: TGTGCCAGCAGCCCTCGGGCGGGGGGGTACTTC. Protein sequence: CASSPRAGGYF.

This sequence joins TRBV3-1 (or the pseudogene TRBV3-2) and TRBJ2-1; weak D call: TRBD2 (5 bases). Germline values: CDR1 LGHDT, CDR2 YNNKEL (reference sequence). The CDR3 spans 11 residues. With 1 base removed from V and 10 bases from J, the gap between germline ends came to 5 bases. CDR3 sequence reads: CASSQAGEQFF. CDR3 DNA: TGTGCCAGCAGCCAAGCGGGGGAGCAGTTCTTC.

This chain connects TRBV5-4 to TRBJ2-3, with TRBD2 identical over 8 bases. The CDR3 length is 16 residues. Germline values: CDR1 SGHNT, CDR2 YYREEE (reference sequence). Trimming removed 0 bases from V and 2 bases from J; junction bases left unmatched: 5. CDR3 DNA sequence: TGTGCCAGCAGCTTGGTTCCGCGGGGGGTCACAGATACGCAGTATTTT. Residues: CASSLVPRGVTDTQYF.

This sequence joins TRBV7-2 and TRBJ2-1; 9 bases match TRBD2. CDR3 length: 15 amino acids. Losses at the gene ends were 5 bases for V and 6 bases for J; bases not matched to a gene: 8. The germline V gene has CDR1 SGHTA and CDR2 FQGNSA. CDR3 bases: TGTGCCAGCAGCCACGGCGGGGGGGAGGTCAATGAGCAGTTCTTC. This codes for CASSHGGGEVNEQFF.

Note on this clone: An end of the junction differs from the germline gene, which may be a read error. The chain joins TRBV5-1 to TRBJ2-7, with unresolved D. The CDR3 is 10 residues long. CDR1 and CDR2 (germline): SGHRS, YFSETQ. CDR3 loop: CASSLQVSPF. CDR3 in DNA: TGCGCCAGCAGCCTCCAGGTATCCCCCTTC. The full variable domain, with the rest looked up from reference TRBV5-1 and TRBJ2-7, is KAGVTQTPRYLIKTRGQQVTLSCSPISGHRSVSWYQQTPGQGLQFLFEYFSETQRNKGNFPGRFSGRQFSNSRSEMNVSTLELGDSALYLCASSLQVSPFGPGTRLTVT.

This chain joins TRBV5-4 and TRBJ2-1, with D unclear. Trimming took 4 bases from V and 8 from J, leaving 10 bases between them. The length of the CDR3 is 12 residues. The germline CDR1 and CDR2 sequences are SGHNT and YYREEE (reference sequence). The CDR3 DNA is TGTGCCAGCAGCCTGCTGGCCCATGAGCAGTTCTTC. Protein: CASSLLAHEQFF.

The V call is TRBV3-1 (or the pseudogene TRBV3-2), the J call TRBJ2-1, with a possible D match to TRBD2 (5 bases). The CDR3 runs to 12 residues. V lost 5 bases and J lost 6, with 8 bases in between. CDR1 and CDR2 from the germline V gene are LGHDT and YNNKEL (reference sequence). The CDR3 loop reads CASSTRVNEQFF. The CDR3 DNA is TGTGCCAGCAGCACGAGGGTCAATGAGCAGTTCTTC.

This clone was picked up a small number of times. The rearrangement links TRBV13 to TRBJ2-7; 11 nucleotides align to TRBD2. The CDR3 is made up of 15 amino acids. V was clipped by 4 bases and J by 3 bases; unmatched bases: 5. Germline V gene data show CDR1 as PRHDT and CDR2 as FYEKMQ (reference sequence). CDR3 sequence: CASSSGLAANYEQYF. The CDR3, as DNA: TGTGCCAGCAGCTCGGGACTAGCGGCTAACTACGAGCAGTACTTC.

The rearrangement uses TRBV18 and TRBJ2-7, with a weak D call TRBD2 (7 bases). Germline CDR1 and CDR2: KGHSH and LQKENI. V was cut by 3 bases and J by 6 bases, with 12 bases left in between. This CDR3 has 13 residues. Written as DNA, the CDR3 is TGTGCCAGCTCACCCGGGGGCGGGGGCGAGCAGTACTTC. This encodes CASSPGGGGEQYF.

V and J are TRBV6-5 and TRBJ1-1; no firm D call. V was shortened by 2 bases and J by 6 bases, with 7 bases between the two germline ends. Germline V gene lookup returns CDR1 MNHEY and CDR2 SVGAGI. The CDR3 contains 12 residues. The CDR3 reads CASSYPSAEAFF. CDR3 nucleotides: TGTGCCAGCAGTTACCCCTCGGCTGAAGCTTTCTTT.

The rearrangement uses TRBV3-1 (or the pseudogene TRBV3-2) and TRBJ2-3; 7 bases map to TRBD2. Germline CDR1 and CDR2: LGHDT and YNNKEL (reference sequence). This CDR3 contains 17 residues. With V trimmed by 4 bases and J by 2 bases, 12 bases remained unmatched. The CDR3 DNA reads TGTGCCAGCAGCCTACAAGGCCAGCGGGGTTCCACAGATACGCAGTATTTT. Its translation: CASSLQGQRGSTDTQYF.

This chain uses TRBV4-1 with TRBJ2-7; TRBD2 aligns across 12 bases. Germline CDR1 reads MGHRA; CDR2 reads YSYEKL. V shed 0 bases, J shed 3 bases, and the junction held 3 bases outside the gene matches. CDR3 length: 16 amino acids. The CDR3 region has the DNA TGCGCCAGCAGCCAAGAGTGGACTAGCGGGGACTACGAGCAGTACTTC. Translation: CASSQEWTSGDYEQYF.

The chain combines TRBV2 with TRBJ1-5, with TRBD1 as a possible D gene (6 bases). V was pared by 5 bases and J by 7 bases, with 12 bases between. The CDR3 sequence is 13 residues long. CDR1 and CDR2 (germline): SNHLY, FYNNEI. CDR3 in amino acids: CASSQGQLQPQHF. The CDR3, as DNA: TGTGCCAGCAGTCAGGGACAACTACAGCCCCAGCATTTT.

The chain employs TRBV5-1 and TRBJ1-3; a weak D match, TRBD1 (6 bases). Per germline, CDR1 SGHRS and CDR2 YFSETQ. The CDR3 consists of 14 residues. The V gene lost 0 bases and the J gene lost 4 bases, with 8 bases spanning the gap. The CDR3 spells CASSLEGTGNTIYF. The DNA for the CDR3 is TGCGCCAGCAGCTTGGAGGGGACAGGAAACACCATATATTTT.

Only one count was recorded for this clone. The chain has TRBV11-2 and TRBJ2-7; 14 nucleotides line up with TRBD2. The germline V gene encodes CDR1 SGHAT and CDR2 FQNNGV. V shed 5 bases and J 7 bases; nucleotides not matched to a gene: 7. The CDR3 contains 15 residues. CDR3 protein: CASSTGLAGVGEQYF. CDR3 in DNA: TGTGCCAGCAGCACGGGACTAGCGGGAGTTGGGGAGCAGTACTTC.

A word on this clone: One end of the junction is discordant with germline, which a read error may explain. This sequence joins TRBV9 and TRBJ1-5, with TRBD1 identical over 7 bases. Germline V gives CDR1 SGDLS, CDR2 YYNGEE. This CDR3 comprises 11 residues. This CDR3 reads CPGTENQPQHF. For the CDR3, the DNA is TGCCCCGGGACAGAAAATCAGCCCCAGCATTTT.

V usage is TRBV5-1 and J usage is TRBJ2-1; 13 nucleotides agree with TRBD2. This CDR3 is built from 15 residues. Unmatched junction bases numbered 5, after V lost 4 bases and J lost 7 bases. From germline, CDR1 is SGHRS and CDR2 YFSETQ. In nucleotides, the CDR3 is TGCGCCAGCAGCCGGACTAGCGGGAGCCTTAATGAGCAGTTCTTC. Amino acid sequence: CASSRTSGSLNEQFF. The full variable domain, with the rest looked up from reference TRBV5-1 and TRBJ2-1, is KAGVTQTPRYLIKTRGQQVTLSCSPISGHRSVSWYQQTPGQGLQFLFEYFSETQRNKGNFPGRFSGRQFSNSRSEMNVSTLELGDSALYLCASSRTSGSLNEQFFGPGTRLTVL.